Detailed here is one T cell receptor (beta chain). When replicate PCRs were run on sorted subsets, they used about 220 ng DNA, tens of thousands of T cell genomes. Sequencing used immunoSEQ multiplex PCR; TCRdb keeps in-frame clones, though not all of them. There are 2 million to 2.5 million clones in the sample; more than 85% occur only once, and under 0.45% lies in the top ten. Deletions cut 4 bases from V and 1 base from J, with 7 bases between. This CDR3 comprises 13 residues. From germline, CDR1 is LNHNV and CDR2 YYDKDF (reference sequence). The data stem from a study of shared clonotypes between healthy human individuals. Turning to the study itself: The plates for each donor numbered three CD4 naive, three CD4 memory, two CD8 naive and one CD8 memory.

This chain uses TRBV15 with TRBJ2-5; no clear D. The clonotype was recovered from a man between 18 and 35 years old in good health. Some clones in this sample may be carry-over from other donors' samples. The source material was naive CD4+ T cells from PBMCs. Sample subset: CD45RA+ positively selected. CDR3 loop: CATSNMGQETQYF. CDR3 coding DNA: TGTGCCACCAGCAACATGGGCCAAGAGACCCAGTACTTC.